These 3 T cell receptor beta chains share one sample of origin, sequenced in a study of OX40 agonist ivuxolimab in advanced cancers. Sequenced by immunoSEQ multiplex PCR; TCRdb stores in-frame clones only, minus some. The sample includes 96,000 or so clones, 90% of them seen just once. The sample here was CD4+ or CD8+ T cells sorted from blood, taken in a trial of the OX40 agonist ivuxolimab. These receptors originate from an adult with an advanced solid tumor such as melanoma, head and neck, liver or kidney cancer.

The chain carries TRBV2 and TRBJ1-1; TRBD1 is a possible D gene (5 bases). Germline V gives CDR1 SNHLY, CDR2 FYNNEI. Trimming left V 6 bases short and J 7 bases short, with 15 bases between. The CDR3 has 13 residues. This CDR3 reads CASSERRDGEAFF. CDR3 DNA sequence: TGTGCCAGCAGCGAACGCCGGGACGGTGAAGCTTTCTTT.

V is TRBV30 and J is TRBJ2-3, with D uncertain. CDR3 length: 14 residues. CDR1 and CDR2 from the germline V gene are GTSNPN and SVGIG (reference sequence). Trimming removed 5 bases from V and 2 bases from J, with 14 bases in between. CDR3 loop: CAWGSYGITDTQYF. CDR3 nucleotide sequence: TGTGCCTGGGGTAGTTATGGGATCACAGATACGCAGTATTTT.

The chain joins TRBV28 to TRBJ1-3; a weak D match, TRBD1 (6 bases). This CDR3 is 14 amino acids long. The germline CDR1 and CDR2 sequences are MDHEN and SYDVKM. Trimming removed 6 bases at V and 4 bases at J, with 13 bases between. This CDR3 is CASSPAGEGNTIYF. The CDR3 coding sequence is TGTGCCAGCAGCCCGGCAGGGGAGGGAAACACCATATATTTT.